The text below deals with one T cell receptor (beta chain). Its antigen is unknown. Nothing much larger sits one base from this clone, and base qualities are not available. Using the deep immunoSEQ assay, TCR CDR3 regions were amplified from genomic DNA by multiplex PCR. For each cell subset, the extracted genomic DNA was distributed evenly across all wells of several immunoSEQ 96-well plates, and each plate served as one replicate. For sorted subsets, each replicate PCR was loaded with 200 ng genomic DNA, equivalent to about 33,000 T cell genomes. The purified libraries were quantified using a Qubit 3.0 fluorometer, sized with a Bioanalyzer 2100, and then quantified again using the KAPA Library Quantification kit. A separate single-read 150-cycle Illumina NextSeq 550 flow cell was used to sequence each immunoSEQ 96-well plate. For the original study's pipeline: Because the immunoSEQ output included only junctional sequences and no quality scores, the filtering could not be the same as the filtering used for full-length reads. To assign V/J genes and CDR3, sequences were annotated against IMGT germline references using PyIR, a Python wrapper for IgBLAST v1.9. Reads were removed for weak V/J assignments (E-value above 1e-6), missing CDR3, stop codons, out-of-frame junctions, or ambiguous translated residues. V3J clonotypes were defined as sequences sharing the same inferred V gene, J gene, and CDR3 amino acid sequence. Percentage overlap between repertoires was calculated by dividing the number of shared unique clonotypes by the size of the smaller repertoire. Repertoire richness was assessed with RTK rarefaction, the Chao1 estimator, and Recon v2.1 estimates of unobserved clonotypes. For all TCRbeta clonotypes obtained by the gDNA method from a handful of donors, generation probabilities were computed with OLGA. TCRdb provides this immuneACCESS table in a form limited to in-frame rearrangements. Some clones are lacking; in checked studies, under half of them reflect an unresolved V gene, and why the rest are absent is not known. V, J and clone size are those of that table, while D and trimming were read from the DNA. This sample is represented by approximately 1.5 million clones; under 99% of them were singletons. The ten biggest clones cover roughly 0.45% of the sample.

The sample belongs to a study of shared clonotypes between healthy human individuals (dated by TCRdb to between 2020 and 2021). With regard to the full study: A couple of women and three men aged 18 to 49 years were included in the cohort. Per donor, three plates each were used for CD4 naive and CD4 memory, two for CD8 naive, and one for CD8 memory. Blood TCR repertoires of four to six healthy adults were deeply sequenced to estimate repertoire size and the extent of clonotype sharing between individuals. Different laboratories and diverse techniques were used to prepare libraries and sequence TCR repertoires, to increase sequencing depth and limit assay-specific biases. Leukapheresis yielded between about 0.85 and 10 billion PBMCs per donor. The paper's findings and limits, for the study overall: Across a few donors, roughly 5% of naive CD4, roughly 3.3% of naive CD8, approximately 2.5% of memory CD4, and approximately 0.4% of memory CD8 clonotypes were shared. Based on pairwise subsampling, the degree of clonotype sharing among donors was expected to be affected by sequencing depth. Estimated clonotype richness was generally larger for naive than for memory subsets. Sampling was restricted to blood, and TCR repertoires in tissues likely differ from the TCR repertoires found in blood. Rarefaction of sorted-subset datasets indicated incomplete sequencing despite the large sequencing depth. Because the study included only a small number of donors, the genetic and exposure-history diversity represented was limited. Higher generation probabilities were observed for clonotypes shared by all four sorted-subset donors than for non-shared clonotypes.

There are 16 amino acids in the CDR3, from cysteine to phenylalanine inclusive. Only the CDR3 part of the read is kept: 48 bases, read in frame from the first base. V is cut back by 4 bases and J by 8 bases, with 10 bases in the junction unmatched. From a lookup of the germline V gene (reference sequence), CDR1 and CDR2 are MNHEY and SMNVEV. Donors were healthy HIV-negative adults with no recently reported acute infections or vaccinations. All donors were Caucasian adults living in Nashville, Tennessee, USA. CD4+ T cells were enriched through magnetic negative selection, after which naive cells were positively selected on CD45RA and the remaining negative fraction served as the memory subset. Blood was collected by leukapheresis, and PBMCs were isolated by Ficoll-Histopaque density gradient centrifugation and then cryopreserved in liquid nitrogen vapor phase. Analytical flow cytometry was used to check the purity and quantity of every magnetically sorted T cell population. From each sorted fraction, genomic DNA was isolated and quantified by UV absorbance on a Nanodrop 2000c.

In this chain, TRBV27 is recombined with TRBJ2-3, and TRBD2 aligns with 12 junction nucleotides. Sequenced: naive CD4+ T cells sorted from blood. Per the publication, the cell subset or site label means: CD45RA+ positively selected. The TCR was taken from a man aged 30 to 45 in good health. The DNA sequence is as follows: TGTGCCAGCAGTTCACGACTAGCGGGGGAGGGGGGTACGCAGTATTTT. The resulting protein is CASSSRLAGEGGTQYF.